This T cell receptor (beta chain) was found in a study of molecular identifiers for immune sequencing clone quantification (dated 2018 in TCRdb). Concerning the study at large: For a replicate experiment, the RNA from either 20,000 or 100,000 naive CD8 T cells was divided into five aliquots, and four of those aliquots went on to sequencing. This methods study used CD8 T cells to benchmark TCR RNA copy counting and molecular-identifier clustering-based TCR repertoire sequencing (MIDCIRS).

The trim is 3 bases for V and 8 bases for J, with a gap of 10 bases between the germline ends. From cysteine to phenylalanine, the CDR3 is 12 amino acids long. Only CDR3 DNA remains: 36 bases, in frame from the first base. Broad study findings and their caveats: When barcode sub-clustering was left out, chimeric consensus sequences inflated TCR diversity, with chimeras reaching as high as 47%. Clones above 20 RNA copies held over 97% of molecules in CMV-specific effector cells but under 1% in naive cells. Highly expanded clone sizes could be underestimated because identical TCR molecules may share a barcode. Spiked-in Jurkat TCR RNA (roughly 10 copies' worth), which is not part of the donor repertoire, was contained in the naive libraries. Modeling indicated around 2.7 TCR RNA copies recovered per cell, compared with about 10 by digital PCR, which implies a capture efficiency of 25% to 35%. Even against a background of 750,000 to 1,000,000 naive CD8 T cells, spiked-in Jurkat TCR RNA amounting to a single cell's worth was reported to be detectable.

The method behind the library was PCR. Sequenced on an Illumina HiSeq 4000. Bulk TCR libraries were made following a previously described method, with the TCR primers given in Table S5. Total RNA was purified with the Qiagen AllPrep DNA/RNA kit. Before analysis, reads from multiple sequencing runs of the same library were pooled. Regarding the original processing steps: Reads were retained only if an exact TCR constant sequence was present, and the retained reads were trimmed to 150 nt and grouped according to their 12-nt molecular barcodes. Reads inside each barcode group were sub-clustered using a 15% Levenshtein threshold, and a quality-weighted consensus sequence was constructed for each RNA molecule. Non-functional sequences were discarded, and so were lower-count sequences lying one edit away from another sequence. Barcode sub-clusters with fewer than 20% of the maximum read count were removed, based on fitting two negative binomial distributions. TCRdb reprocessed the public reads (quality trimming at Q25 with fastp, clone calling with MiXCR) and kept in-frame beta chains. Rows with a matching CDR3 protein are joined into one entry that keeps the most common DNA and genes. In this record, the V and J calls reflect TCRdb's handling and not the investigators' own analysis. The sample table holds approximately 41,000 distinct CDR3 sequences, of which 15% to 20% were seen once. About 1.2% of the sample comes from the top ten.

A word on this clonotype: Its target antigen remains unknown. It has no much larger one-base neighbor in the sample; base qualities were not kept.

Libraries of naive CD8 T cells were built from anywhere between about 17,000 and 1,000,000 sorted cells, with 10%, 30% or 50% of the purified RNA used. Naive CD8 T cells were FACS-sorted as CD8+CD4-CCR7+CD45RA+ on a BD FACSAria II into RLT Plus buffer. To test detection sensitivity, Jurkat RNA equal to ten TCR copies was added to samples of about 17,000-1,100,000 naive CD8 T cells. Enrichment of CD8 T cells was done with RosetteSep CD8+ T Cell Enrichment Cocktail plus Ficoll-Paque, and ACK red cell lysis came afterward. The rearrangement joined TRBV12-3 or TRBV12-4 to TRBJ1-2; the D gene is not confidently resolved. This clonotype originated in a human donor in good health. Some libraries in this study had Jurkat cell RNA spiked in. Sequences were obtained from naive CD8+ T cells from blood, with Jurkat cell RNA spiked in. The cell subset or site label of this sample denotes: FACS-sorted CD8+CD4-CCR7+CD45RA+ naive T cells. Here the CDR3 is given as CASSFPGAGYTF. The DNA sequence reads TGTGCCAGCAGTTTCCCGGGTGCCGGCTACACCTTC.